What follows are 18 T cell receptor beta chains derived from one specimen sequenced in a study of blood T cell repertoires in COVID-19. Clones were read by immunoSEQ multiplex PCR, and TCRdb kept only the in-frame ones, dropping some. The sample holds some 240,000 clones; roughly 80% are singletons and the top ten take roughly 9.6%. Sequenced material: peripheral blood. Receptors were obtained from a woman aged 80 or older with acute or convalescent COVID-19.

CDR3 in amino acids: CASSTGVSTDTQYF. DNA of the CDR3: TGTGCCAGCAGTACGGGGGTTAGCACAGATACGCAGTATTTT. This chain links TRBV27 with TRBJ2-3; D might be TRBD2 (6 bases). Germline assignment: CDR1 MNHEY and CDR2 SMNVEV (reference sequence). The CDR3 is 14 residues long. Trimming pared 5 bases from V and 0 bases from J, leaving 9 bases between.

The chain has TRBV30 and TRBJ1-2, with no clear D. This CDR3 is built from 12 residues. The germline V gene has CDR1 GTSNPN and CDR2 SVGIG (reference sequence). The V and J ends lost 8 bases and 8 bases respectively, with 18 bases between them. CDR3 amino acids: CALSSGIEGYTF. The CDR3 coding sequence is TGTGCCCTCAGTTCGGGGATAGAGGGCTACACCTTC.

The J gene is TRBJ1-1, the V gene TRBV6-2 or TRBV6-3; 9 nucleotides line up with TRBD1. Germline trimming cut 5 bases from V and 5 bases from J; bases unmatched to any gene: 3. The germline gives CDR1 MNHEY, CDR2 SVGEGT. There are 13 residues in the CDR3. The CDR3: CASSTGGWTEAFF. CDR3 bases: TGTGCCAGCAGTACAGGGGGCTGGACTGAAGCTTTCTTT.

The J gene is TRBJ2-2, the V gene TRBV5-4; TRBD2 agrees at 10 bases. This CDR3 contains 18 residues. Trimming cost V 0 bases and J 7 bases; bases outside gene matches: 12. Germline lookup yields CDR1 SGHNT and CDR2 YYREEE (reference sequence). CDR3 loop: CASSLGVVAGGRGGELFF. The CDR3 bases are TGTGCCAGCAGCTTGGGGGTAGTAGCGGGGGGCCGAGGCGGGGAGCTGTTTTTT. Together with reference TRBV5-4 and TRBJ2-2, the CDR3 gives the full variable domain: ETGVTQSPTHLIKTRGQQVTLRCSSQSGHNTVSWYQQALGQGPQFIFQYYREEENGRGNFPPRFSGLQFPNYSSELNVNALELDDSALYLCASSLGVVAGGRGGELFFGEGSRLTVL.

This chain uses TRBV19 with TRBJ1-5, with no clear D. The V end was cut by 5 bases, the J end by 0 bases, with 23 bases between. The CDR3 is made up of 19 amino acids. The germline V gene has CDR1 LNHDA and CDR2 SQIVND (reference sequence). The CDR3 loop reads CASSSRDRIGLHSNQPQHF. The CDR3, as DNA: TGTGCCAGTAGTTCCCGGGATCGGATTGGCCTGCATAGCAATCAGCCCCAGCATTTT.

The chain combines TRBV4-1 with TRBJ1-1; TRBD1 is a possible D gene (6 bases). Germline V gives CDR1 MGHRA, CDR2 YSYEKL. Trimming cost V 0 bases and J 0 bases, with 14 bases left between them. The CDR3 extends over 17 amino acids. The CDR3 bases are TGCGCCAGCAGCCAAGACGGCGTAACAGGGTTGAACACTGAAGCTTTCTTT. This encodes CASSQDGVTGLNTEAFF.

The chain uses TRBV5-6 and TRBJ2-7; 7 nucleotides align to TRBD1. The CDR3 consists of 15 residues. Germline V gives CDR1 SGHDT, CDR2 YYEEEE. The V and J ends lost 1 base and 2 bases, in that order; junction bases with no gene match: 6. For the CDR3, the DNA is TGTGCCAGCAGCTTGCTCTTCACAGGGGCCTACGAGCAGTACTTC. Amino acid sequence: CASSLLFTGAYEQYF.

The chain links TRBV2 to TRBJ1-5; D uncertain. From germline, CDR1 is SNHLY and CDR2 FYNNEI. With 10 bases removed from V and 4 bases from J, the gap between germline ends came to 14 bases. The CDR3 covers 13 residues. The CDR3 protein is CATQGSGNQPQHF. The CDR3 bases are TGTGCCACCCAAGGGTCGGGGAATCAGCCCCAGCATTTT.

The chain uses TRBV3-1 (or the pseudogene TRBV3-2) and TRBJ1-2; 9 bases match TRBD1. The germline V gene has CDR1 LGHDT and CDR2 YNNKEL (reference sequence). V trimming: 2 bases; J trimming: 2 bases; junction bases outside the gene matches: 6. CDR3 length: 16 residues. The CDR3: CASSQQRQGGNYGYTF. The CDR3 DNA follows: TGTGCCAGCAGCCAACAAAGACAGGGGGGGAACTATGGCTACACCTTC.

V is TRBV5-6 and J is TRBJ2-1, with 7 bases aligning to TRBD1. From germline, CDR1 is SGHDT and CDR2 YYEEEE. The V and J ends lost 0 bases and 8 bases, in that order; junction bases with no gene match: 5. This CDR3 contains 14 residues. The CDR3 spells CASSLGQGHDEQFF. The CDR3 DNA reads TGTGCCAGCAGCTTGGGACAGGGTCACGATGAGCAGTTCTTC.

The CDR3 reads CASSFTENTEAFF. CDR3 nucleotide sequence: TGTGCCAGCAGCTTTACAGAGAACACTGAAGCTTTCTTT. The V gene is TRBV7-3, the J gene TRBJ1-1; no clear D. Germline V gives CDR1 SGHTA, CDR2 FQGTGA. This CDR3 contains 13 residues. V lost 3 bases and J 1 base, leaving 6 bases between the germline ends.

This chain joins TRBV18 and TRBJ1-2, with 10 positions matching TRBD1. The CDR3 runs 15 residues. V was clipped by 6 bases and J by 2 bases; unmatched bases: 6. Per the germline V gene, CDR1 is KGHSH and CDR2 is LQKENI. The CDR3 is CASSPGQGRNYGYTF. CDR3 nucleotide sequence: TGTGCCAGCTCCCCGGGACAGGGGAGGAACTATGGCTACACCTTC.

The chain has TRBV6-1 and TRBJ1-1; 7 bases line up with TRBD1. The CDR3 has 13 amino acids. Trimming took 3 bases from V and 9 from J; bases not matched to a gene: 7. Germline CDR1 is MNHNS and CDR2 is SASEGT. The CDR3 loop is CASSESGQRKAFF. CDR3 bases: TGTGCCAGCAGTGAGTCGGGACAGAGAAAAGCTTTCTTT.

This sequence joins TRBV21-1 and TRBJ1-1. TRBV21-1 is shown as a pseudogene. The CDR3 loop spans 16 amino acids. The CDR3: CASSSLTGEQNTEAFF. CDR3 in DNA: TGTGCCAGCAGCTCCTTAACGGGGGAACAGAACACTGAAGCTTTCTTT.

The chain carries TRBV9 and TRBJ1-2; TRBD1 matches at 7 bases. CDR1 SGDLS and CDR2 YYNGEE come from the germline V gene. The CDR3 spans 17 residues. V lost 4 bases and J lost 4; bases outside the gene matches: 16. The CDR3 bases are TGTGCCAGCAGCCCCATATTAGACAGGGCCCGACCCTATGGCTACACCTTC. This gives the protein CASSPILDRARPYGYTF.

The chain uses TRBV5-8 and TRBJ2-7; tentatively, D is TRBD2 (5 bases). CDR3 length: 15 amino acids. V was shortened by 0 bases and J by 3 bases, with 13 bases between the two germline ends. Per the germline V gene, CDR1 is SGHTS and CDR2 is YDEGEE. The CDR3 here is CASSLGLQRIYEQYF. Here the CDR3 DNA reads TGTGCCAGCAGCTTGGGACTACAGAGAATCTACGAGCAGTACTTC.

The chain carries TRBV2 and TRBJ2-7, with D possibly TRBD1 on 6 matching bases. CDR1 is SNHLY, CDR2 FYNNEI, per germline. V was pared by 6 bases and J by 1 base, with 10 bases between. The CDR3 loop spans 13 amino acids. The CDR3 loop reads CASRKTGSYEQYF. In DNA, the CDR3 is TGTGCCAGCAGAAAGACAGGATCCTACGAGCAGTACTTC.

This clone was counted once. The chain recombines TRBV2 with TRBJ2-1; 9 bases are a match to TRBD1. Germline CDR1 is SNHLY and CDR2 is FYNNEI. This CDR3 contains 15 residues. Losses at the gene ends were 6 bases for V and 4 bases for J; bases not matched to a gene: 7. The CDR3 sequence is CASSADRGGYNEQFF. The DNA of the CDR3 is TGTGCCAGCAGCGCTGACAGGGGGGGTTACAATGAGCAGTTCTTC.